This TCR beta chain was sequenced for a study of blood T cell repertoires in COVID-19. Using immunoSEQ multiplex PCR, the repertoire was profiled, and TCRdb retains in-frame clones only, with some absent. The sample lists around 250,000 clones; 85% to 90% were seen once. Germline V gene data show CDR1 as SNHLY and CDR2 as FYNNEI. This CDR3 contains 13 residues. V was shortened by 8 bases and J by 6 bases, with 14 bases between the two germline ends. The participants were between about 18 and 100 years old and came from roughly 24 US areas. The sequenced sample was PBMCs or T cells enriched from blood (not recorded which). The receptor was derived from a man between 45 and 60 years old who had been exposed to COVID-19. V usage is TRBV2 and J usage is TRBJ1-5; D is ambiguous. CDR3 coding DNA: TGTGCCAGCGGAACGAGGGAATCTCAGCCCCAGCATTTT. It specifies CASGTRESQPQHF. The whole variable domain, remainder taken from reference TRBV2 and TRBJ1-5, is EPEVTQTPSHQVTQMGQEVILRCVPISNHLYFYWYRQILGQKVEFLVSFYNNEISEKSEIFDDQFSVERPDGSNFTLKIRSTKLEDSAMYFCASGTRESQPQHFGDGTRLSIL.